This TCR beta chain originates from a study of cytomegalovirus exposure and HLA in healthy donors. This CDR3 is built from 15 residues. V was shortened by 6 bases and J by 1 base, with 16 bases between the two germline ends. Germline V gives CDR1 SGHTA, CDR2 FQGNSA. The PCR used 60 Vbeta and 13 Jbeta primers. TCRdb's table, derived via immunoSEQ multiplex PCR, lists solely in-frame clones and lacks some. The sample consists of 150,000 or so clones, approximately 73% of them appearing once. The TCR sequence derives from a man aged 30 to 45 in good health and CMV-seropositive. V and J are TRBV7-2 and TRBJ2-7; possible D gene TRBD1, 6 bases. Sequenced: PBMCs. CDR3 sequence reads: CASREVGAVSYEQYF. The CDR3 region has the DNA TGTGCCAGCAGAGAGGTGGGGGCTGTGTCCTACGAGCAGTACTTC.